The next 23 T cell receptor beta chains were all read from a single sample in a study of T cells after yellow fever vaccination. Via MiXCR, TCRdb re-called the 5' RACE reads, giving one row per CDR3 protein. The sample consists of about 370,000 distinct CDR3 sequences, roughly 12% of them appearing once. The sample here was PBMCs, taken on the day of the first yellow fever vaccination. Receptor source: a man in his late teens or twenties who received the YFV17D yellow fever vaccine.

This clonotype was seen a handful of times. V usage is TRBV9 and J usage is TRBJ2-2; TRBD1 or TRBD2 may be the D gene (5 bases each). The CDR3 extends over 17 amino acids. V dropped 0 bases and J dropped 5 bases, with 17 bases sitting between them. The V gene's germline CDR1 is SGDLS and CDR2 YYNGEE. The CDR3 loop reads CASSVANSPGRTGELFF. The CDR3 DNA sequence: TGTGCCAGCAGCGTAGCTAATAGTCCGGGGCGGACCGGGGAGCTGTTTTTT.

The V and J genes are TRBV27 and TRBJ2-1; 9 nucleotides align to TRBD2. Germline CDR1 MNHEY, CDR2 SMNVEV (reference sequence). The J segment lost 0 bases and the V segment lost 1 base, leaving 7 bases of the junction unmatched. This CDR3 comprises 18 residues. In DNA form, the CDR3 reads TGTGCCAGCAGTTTATTCGCGGGGGGGCTCCGCTCCTACAATGAGCAGTTCTTC. Translating it yields CASSLFAGGLRSYNEQFF.

The chain carries TRBV25-1 and TRBJ2-5; D might be TRBD1 (6 bases). The V end lost 8 bases, the J end lost 5 bases, and 21 bases lay between the germline ends. The CDR3 is made up of 15 amino acids. From germline, CDR1 is MGHDK and CDR2 SYGVNS. The DNA for the CDR3 is TGTGCCAGCTCGGAGGCCAGGGGCCTGGGGGAGACCCAGTACTTC. Its protein product is CASSEARGLGETQYF.

This clonotype came up a few times. The CDR3 bases are TGTGCCAGCAGCCCCGTCGGGCACGGGCCCGCCGCCTATGGCTACACCTTC. Translated, it gives CASSPVGHGPAAYGYTF. This rearrangement joins TRBV7-9 to TRBJ1-2; no definite D call. Per germline, CDR1 SEHNR and CDR2 FQNEAQ (reference sequence). The CDR3 is 17 residues long. The ends were cut back, 5 bases at V and 4 bases at J, with 23 bases in the middle.

A few counts support this clonotype. J is TRBJ1-2 and V is TRBV7-2; D gene unclear. CDR3 length: 16 residues. V was cut by 0 bases and J by 2 bases, with 13 bases left in between. Germline-derived CDR1 and CDR2 are SGHTA and FQGNSA. DNA for the CDR3: TGTGCCAGCAGCTTAGCGTTTGGCCGTTCGAACTATGGCTACACCTTC. Encoded protein: CASSLAFGRSNYGYTF.

The J gene is TRBJ2-1, the V gene TRBV25-1, with no clear D. Germline V gives CDR1 MGHDK, CDR2 SYGVNS. V was pared by 2 bases and J by 0 bases, with 5 bases between. This CDR3 region has 14 residues. DNA of the CDR3: TGTGCCAGCAGTGAAGAAAGCTCCTACAATGAGCAGTTCTTC. This translates into CASSEESSYNEQFF.

This clonotype occurred many times. The rearrangement joins TRBV4-2 to TRBJ2-1; D unresolved. Germline V gene lookup returns CDR1 LGHNA and CDR2 YNFKEQ. V lost 0 bases and J 0 bases, leaving 6 bases between the germline ends. The CDR3 contains 15 residues. CDR3 nucleotides: TGTGCCAGCAGCCAAGATGACGGCTCCTACAATGAGCAGTTCTTC. This sequence encodes CASSQDDGSYNEQFF.

This clonotype was seen more than once but under ten times. The chain couples TRBV30 to TRBJ2-5, with TRBD2 matching 15 bases. The CDR3 consists of 14 residues. Germline lookup yields CDR1 GTSNPN and CDR2 SVGIG (reference sequence). Trimming at V came to 7 bases and at J to 5 bases, leaving 5 bases not matched to a gene. CDR3 amino acids: CASGLAGGLETQYF. The DNA of the CDR3 is TGTGCCTCGGGACTAGCGGGGGGCCTGGAGACCCAGTACTTC.

There are many counts of this clonotype. The chain couples TRBV5-1 to TRBJ1-3; TRBD1 is a possible D gene (6 bases). Trimming stripped 0 bases from V and 0 bases from J, with 10 bases between. The CDR3 has 16 amino acids. Germline lookup yields CDR1 SGHRS and CDR2 YFSETQ. CDR3 in amino acids: CASSLVTGTSGNTIYF. The CDR3 coding sequence is TGCGCCAGCAGCTTGGTTACAGGGACCTCTGGAAACACCATATATTTT. Full variable domain (rest looked up from reference TRBV5-1 and TRBJ1-3): KAGVTQTPRYLIKTRGQQVTLSCSPISGHRSVSWYQQTPGQGLQFLFEYFSETQRNKGNFPGRFSGRQFSNSRSEMNVSTLELGDSALYLCASSLVTGTSGNTIYFGEGSWLTVV.

This clonotype was counted a few times. V is TRBV3-1 and J is TRBJ2-5, with 12 bases that match TRBD2. With V trimmed by 3 bases and J by 13 bases, 9 bases remained unmatched. CDR3 length: 14 amino acids. CDR1 and CDR2 from the germline V gene are LGHDT and YNNKEL (reference sequence). This CDR3 is CASSQRTSGASRYF. CDR3 in DNA: TGTGCCAGCAGCCAGAGGACTAGCGGGGCCTCCCGGTACTTC.

This clonotype occurred many times. The chain has TRBV9 and TRBJ2-1; D is uncertain. Germline V gene sequence: CDR1 SGDLS, CDR2 YYNGEE. Between the trimmed V and J ends, which lost 2 bases and 5 bases, there was a span of 8 bases. The CDR3 sequence is 13 residues long. CDR3 coding DNA: TGTGCCAGCAGCGTTACTCGGGACAATGAGCAGTTCTTC. Encoded protein: CASSVTRDNEQFF.

J is TRBJ2-2 and V is TRBV6-6; no definite D call. Between the trimmed V and J ends, which lost 8 bases and 6 bases, there was a span of 4 bases. The CDR3 covers 10 residues. Germline lookup yields CDR1 MNHNY and CDR2 SVGAGI (reference sequence). In nucleotides, the CDR3 is TGTGCCAGCGAGGCCGGGGAGCTGTTTTTT. This encodes CASEAGELFF.

The J gene is TRBJ1-6, the V gene TRBV11-2; D is perhaps TRBD1 (6 bases). The germline V gene has CDR1 SGHAT and CDR2 FQNNGV. V dropped 4 bases and J dropped 0 bases, with 19 bases sitting between them. The CDR3 is 19 residues long. The CDR3 sequence is CASSSILGARSSYNSPLHF. In DNA, the CDR3 is TGTGCCAGCAGCTCTATTCTGGGGGCCAGGAGCTCCTATAATTCACCCCTCCACTTT.

The chain couples TRBV5-5 to TRBJ2-7, with 7 bases identical to TRBD1. Germline CDR1 reads SGHKS; CDR2 reads YYEKEE (reference sequence). Trimming cost V 9 bases and J 4 bases; bases outside gene matches: 13. This CDR3 comprises 14 residues. The CDR3 DNA reads as TGTGCCATGGGCCCCGGGACAGCTTCTTACGAGCAGTACTTC. Protein product: CAMGPGTASYEQYF.

This clonotype has a count of ten or more. CDR3: CASSLDRGGGPQHF. In DNA form, the CDR3 reads TGTGCCAGCAGCTTAGACAGGGGCGGTGGGCCCCAGCATTTT. The chain links TRBV7-2 to TRBJ1-5; 7 nucleotides line up with TRBD1. This CDR3 region has 14 residues. V shed 1 base and J 9 bases; nucleotides not matched to a gene: 6. Germline V gene lookup returns CDR1 SGHTA and CDR2 FQGNSA.

As DNA, the CDR3 is TGTGCCAGCAGCTTAATAGCAGGGGATGGGAGCCAGTACTTC. It codes for CASSLIAGDGSQYF. V gene TRBV7-6 combines with J gene TRBJ2-5; possibly TRBD1 for D (6 bases). V was shortened by 2 bases and J by 10 bases, with 17 bases between the two germline ends. The CDR3 is 14 residues long. Germline CDR1 is SGHVS and CDR2 is FNYEAQ.

V is TRBV28 and J is TRBJ2-1, with D tentatively TRBD2 (6 bases). The CDR3 runs 13 residues. V was trimmed by 6 bases and J by 4 bases, leaving 10 bases between them. CDR1 is MDHEN, CDR2 SYDVKM, per germline. The CDR3 loop is CASRRGRYNEQFF. CDR3 nucleotides: TGTGCCAGCAGGCGGGGACGTTACAATGAGCAGTTCTTC.

This clonotype was counted between two and nine times. The chain joins TRBV5-1 to TRBJ2-2; D is uncertain. V lost 5 bases, J lost 8 bases, and 10 bases lay in between. The germline V gene encodes CDR1 SGHRS and CDR2 YFSETQ. The CDR3 has 12 amino acids. DNA of the CDR3: TGCGCCAGCAGTAGAAGCGAGGGGGAGCTGTTTTTT. This sequence encodes CASSRSEGELFF.

This clonotype was counted a few times. The chain links TRBV20-1 to TRBJ2-3; maybe TRBD2 (6 bases). Germline V CDR1 and CDR2: DFQATT, SNEGSKA (reference sequence). Trimming took off 6 bases at V and 5 bases at J, with 15 bases between the two ends. This CDR3 spans 13 amino acids. CDR3 nucleotides: TGCAGTGCGCGAGGCGGGGTAGGAGATACGCAGTATTTT. Encoded protein: CSARGGVGDTQYF.

The rearrangement links TRBV6-1 to TRBJ1-2; 8 nucleotides agree with TRBD1. Germline loops: CDR1 MNHNS, CDR2 SASEGT. J gave up 3 bases and V 6 bases, and 3 bases lay outside the gene matches. The CDR3 runs to 13 residues. The CDR3 coding sequence is TGTGCCAGCAGAGAGGGACAGGACTATGGCTACACCTTC. Translation gives CASREGQDYGYTF.

There are many counts of this clonotype. The genes are TRBV12-3 or TRBV12-4 and TRBJ1-3; tentative D call: TRBD1 (5 bases). V lost 5 bases and J lost 12, with 17 bases in between. This CDR3 region has 13 residues. The CDR3: CASSAWGGSHIYF. The CDR3 DNA reads TGTGCCAGCAGTGCATGGGGGGGGTCCCACATATATTTT.

CDR3 in amino acids: CARTFNYGYTF. The CDR3 region has the DNA TGTGCCAGAACATTTAACTATGGCTACACCTTC. The chain recombines TRBV25-1 with TRBJ1-2; D unclear. This CDR3 region has 11 residues. Germline V gene data show CDR1 as MGHDK and CDR2 as SYGVNS. The V gene lost 9 bases and the J gene lost 1 base, with 6 bases spanning the gap.

The chain couples TRBV7-2 to TRBJ2-3; TRBD2 matches at 11 bases. Trimming cost V 2 bases and J 0 bases; bases outside gene matches: 4. The CDR3 runs to 17 residues. The germline V gene has CDR1 SGHTA and CDR2 FQGNSA. CDR3 nucleotides: TGTGCCAGCAGCTTACCTAGCGGGGGGCCTAGCACAGATACGCAGTATTTT. Translation gives CASSLPSGGPSTDTQYF.